A single sample is the source of the 15 T cell receptor beta chains below, sequenced in a study of immune heterogeneity within non-small cell lung tumors. Genomic DNA extracted from bulk tumor tissue served as template. A total of about 0.6 ug was used per sample. Collection of several biopsies per primary tumor, spaced far apart, took place during surgery. Untreated, newly diagnosed non-small cell lung cancer patients underwent curative surgery. A multiplex PCR containing 32 V primers and 13 J primers was used to amplify TCR beta CDR3. TCRdb used MiXCR to reprocess the multiplex PCR reads, holding one entry per CDR3 protein. Among approximately 4,600 distinct CDR3 sequences, about 40% were seen once, and the ten largest hold about 30%. The specimen was lung tumor tissue. The receptors here all came from a woman in her forties or fifties with non-small cell lung cancer.

This clonotype was counted at least ten times. The chain links TRBV6-5 to TRBJ2-1, with D perhaps matching TRBD2 (7 bases). Trimming removed 2 bases at V and 8 bases at J, with 19 bases between. The CDR3 is made up of 16 amino acids. Germline V gives CDR1 MNHEY, CDR2 SVGAGI. The CDR3 sequence is CASSYTWGGGLDEQFF. DNA for the CDR3: TGTGCCAGCAGTTACACGTGGGGGGGGGGCCTGGATGAGCAGTTCTTC.

Within the sample, this clonotype is medium-sized. The chain uses TRBV27 and TRBJ1-2; D is unclear. The V gene lost 5 bases and the J gene lost 3 bases, with 19 bases spanning the gap. Germline-derived CDR1 and CDR2 are MNHEY and SMNVEV (reference sequence). The CDR3 spans 16 residues. CDR3 coding DNA: TGTGCCAGCAGTCCCCCGGGAGGGAAGCGGTACTATGGCTACACCTTC. Translated: CASSPPGGKRYYGYTF.

The chain is built from TRBV20-1 and TRBJ2-1, with 7 bases matching TRBD2. Germline values: CDR1 DFQATT, CDR2 SNEGSKA (reference sequence). The CDR3 sequence is 12 residues long. Trimming took 3 bases from V and 9 from J; bases not matched to a gene: 5. CDR3 nucleotide sequence: TGCAGTGCTAGGGCGGGAGCAGGTGAGCAGTTCTTC. It translates to CSARAGAGEQFF.

V and J are TRBV28 and TRBJ2-3; 11 positions match TRBD2. Trimming took 6 bases from V and 6 from J; bases not matched to a gene: 5. Germline-derived CDR1 and CDR2 are MDHEN and SYDVKM. This CDR3 spans 14 amino acids. The CDR3 DNA sequence: TGTGCCAGCAGCTCTAGCGGGGGGATGGATACGCAGTATTTT. Amino acid sequence: CASSSSGGMDTQYF.

This clonotype appeared once. This rearrangement joins TRBV6-1 to TRBJ1-5; 7 nucleotides agree with TRBD1. CDR3 length equals 16 residues. The ends lost 5 bases at V and 3 bases at J; junction bases unmatched: 10. The germline V gene encodes CDR1 MNHNS and CDR2 SASEGT. The CDR3 loop is CASSPNPGTVNQPQHF. The CDR3 DNA reads as TGTGCCAGCAGTCCCAACCCCGGGACAGTCAATCAGCCCCAGCATTTT.

The genes are TRBV12-3 or TRBV12-4 and TRBJ1-1, with 9 bases that match TRBD1. The CDR3 runs 14 residues. The V and J ends lost 6 bases and 5 bases, in that order; junction bases with no gene match: 7. This CDR3 is CASSLRDRATEAFF. The CDR3 DNA is TGTGCCAGCAGCCTGCGGGACAGGGCAACTGAAGCTTTCTTT.

By share of the sample, this clonotype is medium-sized (0.01 to 0.1%). The V call is TRBV7-6, the J call TRBJ1-4; 8 bases are a match to TRBD1. Germline V gives CDR1 SGHVS, CDR2 FNYEAQ. This CDR3 has 15 amino acids. The ends lost 1 base at V and 5 bases at J; junction bases unmatched: 3. The CDR3: CASSLGGQENEKLFF. The CDR3 DNA sequence: TGTGCCAGCAGCTTAGGGGGACAGGAAAATGAAAAACTGTTTTTT.

About this clonotype: Since a much larger clone is just one base distant, this may be a read error. The chain joins TRBV10-3 to TRBJ2-1; D not resolved. There are 14 residues in the CDR3. The V and J ends lost 3 bases and 4 bases respectively, with 10 bases between them. Germline V lookup: CDR1 ENHRY, CDR2 SYGVKD. The CDR3 loop reads CAISDSPTYNEQFF. CDR3 in DNA: TGTGCCATCAGTGACTCGCCAACTTACAATGAGCAGTTCTTC.

V usage is TRBV29-1 and J usage is TRBJ2-5; D gene ambiguous. The germline V gene encodes CDR1 SQVTM and CDR2 ANQGSEA. This CDR3 has 14 amino acids. V lost 1 base, J lost 0 bases, and 9 bases lay in between. The CDR3 DNA follows: TGCAGCGTTGAAGTCCACACGAACCAAGAGACCCAGTACTTC. Its protein product is CSVEVHTNQETQYF.

This clonotype was detected many times. The chain joins TRBV2 to TRBJ2-1; TRBD2 aligns across 9 bases. J lost 7 bases, V lost 3 bases, and 4 bases had no gene match. The CDR3 spans 14 residues. CDR1 SNHLY and CDR2 FYNNEI come from the germline V gene. The CDR3 region is CASSEGRGGNEQFF. The CDR3, as DNA: TGTGCCAGCAGTGAGGGGCGGGGGGGGAATGAGCAGTTCTTC.

This clonotype was observed at least ten times. CDR3 loop: CASSFTPAGELFF. Here the CDR3 DNA reads TGTGCCAGCAGTTTTACCCCCGCCGGGGAGCTGTTTTTT. The chain links TRBV6-2 or TRBV6-3 to TRBJ2-2; D gene ambiguous. The length of the CDR3 is 13 residues. Trimming pared 4 bases from V and 6 bases from J, leaving 9 bases between. Germline assignment: CDR1 MNHEY and CDR2 SVGEGT.

This clonotype was seen many times. This rearrangement joins TRBV29-1 to TRBJ2-1, with D possibly being TRBD1 (6 bases). The length of the CDR3 is 14 residues. V was trimmed by 0 bases and J by 9 bases, leaving 15 bases between them. Germline V CDR1 and CDR2: SQVTM, ANQGSEA. The CDR3, as DNA: TGCAGCGTTGAAGAATGGTTTATAGGGGGTGAGCAGTTCTTC. Translation gives CSVEEWFIGGEQFF.

V is TRBV7-6 and J is TRBJ2-3; D might be TRBD2 (7 bases). This CDR3 is built from 21 residues. Germline values: CDR1 SGHVS, CDR2 FNYEAQ. V was pared by 1 base and J by 0 bases, with 26 bases between. The CDR3 region is CASSLVGGGVGWPNSTDTQYF. DNA of the CDR3: TGTGCCAGCAGCTTAGTAGGGGGGGGGGTCGGGTGGCCAAATAGCACAGATACGCAGTATTTT.

This clonotype was recorded only once. The J gene is TRBJ1-1, the V gene TRBV7-2; no reliable D call. The germline V gene has CDR1 SGHTA and CDR2 FQGNSA. The CDR3 is 12 amino acids. V was clipped by 2 bases and J by 4 bases, with 5 bases between them. CDR3 amino acids: CASSLRSTEAFF. The CDR3 coding sequence is TGTGCCAGCAGCTTAAGAAGCACTGAAGCTTTCTTT. The full variable domain, rest sourced from reference TRBV7-2 and TRBJ1-1, is GAGVSQSPSNKVTEKGKDVELRCDPISGHTALYWYRQSLGQGLEFLIYFQGNSAPDKSGLPSDRFSAERTGGSVSTLTIQRTQQEDSAVYLCASSLRSTEAFFGQGTRLTVV.

The rearrangement uses TRBV6-1 and TRBJ2-1; 8 bases match TRBD2. Germline V lookup: CDR1 MNHNS, CDR2 SASEGT. V lost 0 bases, J lost 4 bases, and 5 bases stayed unmatched. CDR3 length: 16 amino acids. In nucleotides, the CDR3 is TGTGCCAGCAGTGAAGCGGGAGGACTAGCTTACAATGAGCAGTTCTTC. Protein product: CASSEAGGLAYNEQFF.